This T cell receptor beta chain was recorded in a study of spatial heterogeneity in lung cancer. Study as a whole: More beta-chain than alpha-chain sequences were consistently detected.

The time point is: sample taken at primary tumor resection. Extraction of whole RNA from tumor, nontumor lung or frozen PBMC preceded unsorted sequencing. Samples came from 72 TRACERx patients with untreated early-stage lung cancer. Every TCR cDNA molecule bore a unique molecular identifier. TCRdb reprocessed the 5' RACE reads with MiXCR, giving one entry per CDR3 protein. The sample lists some 8,600 distinct CDR3 sequences; 4.6% were seen once. This clonotype was recorded many times. With the library built for alpha chains, this beta chain is off target and its frequency is not meaningful. Germline V CDR1 and CDR2: MNHEY, SMNVEV (reference sequence). This CDR3 comprises 13 residues. Trimming shortened V by 4 bases and J by 11 bases, and 18 bases separated the two germline ends.

This receptor was identified in a male donor with early-stage non-small cell lung cancer. This sequence joins TRBV27 and TRBJ2-7; possibly TRBD1 or TRBD2 for D (5 bases each). The sequencing used PBMCs, collected at surgery. In DNA form, the CDR3 reads TGTGCCAGCAGTTCCACCCGGGACGGCCTGGAGTACTTC. It yields the protein CASSSTRDGLEYF.